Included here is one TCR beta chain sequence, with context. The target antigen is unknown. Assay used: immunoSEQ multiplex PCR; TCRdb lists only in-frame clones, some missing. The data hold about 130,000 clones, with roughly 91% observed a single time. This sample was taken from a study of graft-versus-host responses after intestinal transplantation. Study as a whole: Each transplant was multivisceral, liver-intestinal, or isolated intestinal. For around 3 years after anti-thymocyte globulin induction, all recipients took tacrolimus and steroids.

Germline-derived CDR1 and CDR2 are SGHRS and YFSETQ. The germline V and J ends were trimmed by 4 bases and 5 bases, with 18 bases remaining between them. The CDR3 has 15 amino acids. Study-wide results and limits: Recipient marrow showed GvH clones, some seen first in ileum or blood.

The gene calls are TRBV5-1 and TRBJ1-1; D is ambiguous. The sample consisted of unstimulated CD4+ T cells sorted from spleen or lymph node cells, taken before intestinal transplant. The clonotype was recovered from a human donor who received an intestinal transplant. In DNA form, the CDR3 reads TGCGCCAGCAGCGGGCAGTTCACTGCCGGGACTGAAGCTTTCTTT. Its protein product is CASSGQFTAGTEAFF.